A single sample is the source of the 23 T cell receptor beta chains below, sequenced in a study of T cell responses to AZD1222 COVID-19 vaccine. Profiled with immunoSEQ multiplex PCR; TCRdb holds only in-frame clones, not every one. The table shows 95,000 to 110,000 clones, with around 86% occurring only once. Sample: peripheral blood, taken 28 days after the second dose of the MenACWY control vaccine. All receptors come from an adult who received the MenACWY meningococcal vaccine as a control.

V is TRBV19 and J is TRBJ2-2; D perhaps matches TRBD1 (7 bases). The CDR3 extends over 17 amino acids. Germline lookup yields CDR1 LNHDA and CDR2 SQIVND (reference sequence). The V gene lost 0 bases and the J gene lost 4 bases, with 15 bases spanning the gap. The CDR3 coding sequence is TGTGCCAGTAGTATAGATCGAGCAGGGGGAGGCACCGGGGAGCTGTTTTTT. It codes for CASSIDRAGGGTGELFF.

Written as DNA, the CDR3 is TGTGCCAGCTCGCGAGGGACAGACCCTCGAACCTATGGCTACACCTTC. This codes for CASSRGTDPRTYGYTF. This rearrangement joins TRBV18 to TRBJ1-2; 7 bases align to TRBD1. Looked up from germline, CDR1 is KGHSH and CDR2 is LQKENI. CDR3 length: 16 amino acids. V lost 6 bases to trimming and J lost 4 bases; unmatched junction nucleotides: 14.

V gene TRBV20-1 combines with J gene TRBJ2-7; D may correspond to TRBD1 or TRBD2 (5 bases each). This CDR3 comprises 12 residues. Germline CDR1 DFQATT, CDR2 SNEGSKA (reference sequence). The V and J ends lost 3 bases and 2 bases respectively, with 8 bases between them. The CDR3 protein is CSASGDPYEQYF. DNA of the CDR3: TGCAGTGCTAGTGGGGACCCCTACGAGCAGTACTTC.

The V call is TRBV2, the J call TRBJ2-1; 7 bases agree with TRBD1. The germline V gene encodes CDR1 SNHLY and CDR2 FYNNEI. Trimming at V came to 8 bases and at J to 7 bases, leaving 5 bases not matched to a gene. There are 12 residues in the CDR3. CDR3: CASGTGVNEQFF. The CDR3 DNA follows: TGTGCCAGCGGTACAGGGGTTAATGAGCAGTTCTTC. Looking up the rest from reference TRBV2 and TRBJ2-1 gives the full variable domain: EPEVTQTPSHQVTQMGQEVILRCVPISNHLYFYWYRQILGQKVEFLVSFYNNEISEKSEIFDDQFSVERPDGSNFTLKIRSTKLEDSAMYFCASGTGVNEQFFGPGTRLTVL.

In DNA, the CDR3 is TGTGCCAGCAGTTTAGTTCCCGGGACAGGGTCAAAAAATGAGCAGTTCTTC. Protein: CASSLVPGTGSKNEQFF. V and J are TRBV28 and TRBJ2-1, with TRBD1 identical over 9 bases. This CDR3 has 17 residues. Germline CDR1 reads MDHEN; CDR2 reads SYDVKM. Germline trimming cut 2 bases from V and 7 bases from J; bases unmatched to any gene: 12.

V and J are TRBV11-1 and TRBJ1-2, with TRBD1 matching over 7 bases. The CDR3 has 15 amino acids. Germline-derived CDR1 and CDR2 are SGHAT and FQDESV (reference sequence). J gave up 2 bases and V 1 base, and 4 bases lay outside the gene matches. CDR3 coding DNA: TGTGCCAGCAGCTTAGGATTGGGACAGAACTATGGCTACACCTTC. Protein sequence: CASSLGLGQNYGYTF.

CDR3 in amino acids: CASSPGFSYEQYF. The DNA of the CDR3 is TGTGCCAGCAGTCCTGGGTTCTCCTACGAGCAGTACTTC. This sequence joins TRBV6-6 and TRBJ2-7; D unresolved. This CDR3 has 13 residues. V lost 5 bases, J lost 0 bases, and 8 bases lay in between. Germline V CDR1 and CDR2: MNHNY, SVGAGI (reference sequence).

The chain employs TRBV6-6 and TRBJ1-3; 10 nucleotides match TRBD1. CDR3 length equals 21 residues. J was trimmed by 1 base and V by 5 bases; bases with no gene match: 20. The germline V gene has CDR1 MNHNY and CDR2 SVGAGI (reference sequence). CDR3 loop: CASSRSPPGQGWTTSGNTIYF. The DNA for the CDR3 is TGTGCCAGCAGTCGTTCGCCTCCGGGACAGGGGTGGACTACGTCTGGAAACACCATATATTTT.

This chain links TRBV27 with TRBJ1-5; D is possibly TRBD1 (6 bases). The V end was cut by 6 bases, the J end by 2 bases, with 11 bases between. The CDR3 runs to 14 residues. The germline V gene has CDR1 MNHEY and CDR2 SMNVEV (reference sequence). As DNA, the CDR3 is TGTGCCAGCAGAAGGACAGCTGGCAATCAGCCCCAGCATTTT. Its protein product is CASRRTAGNQPQHF.

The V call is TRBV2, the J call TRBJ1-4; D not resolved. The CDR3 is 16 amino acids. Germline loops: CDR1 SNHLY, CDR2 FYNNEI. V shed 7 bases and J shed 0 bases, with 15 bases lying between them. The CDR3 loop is CASILVEVATNEKLFF. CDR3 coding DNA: TGTGCCAGCATTCTTGTGGAAGTAGCAACTAATGAAAAACTGTTTTTT.

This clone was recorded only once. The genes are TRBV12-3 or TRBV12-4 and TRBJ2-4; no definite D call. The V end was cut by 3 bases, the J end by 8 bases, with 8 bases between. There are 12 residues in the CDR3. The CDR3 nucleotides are TGTGCCAGCAGTTTCGGCCGCGACATTCAGTACTTC. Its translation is CASSFGRDIQYF.

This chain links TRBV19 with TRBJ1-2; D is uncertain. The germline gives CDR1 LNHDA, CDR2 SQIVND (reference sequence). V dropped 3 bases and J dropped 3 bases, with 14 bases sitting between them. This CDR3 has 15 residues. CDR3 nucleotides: TGTGCCAGTAGTATCGAGGGCAGAAGAGACTATGGCTACACCTTC. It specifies CASSIEGRRDYGYTF. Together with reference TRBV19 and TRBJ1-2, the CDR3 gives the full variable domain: DGGITQSPKYLFRKEGQNVTLSCEQNLNHDAMYWYRQDPGQGLRLIYYSQIVNDFQKGDIAEGYSVSREKKESFPLTVTSAQKNPTAFYLCASSIEGRRDYGYTFGSGTRLTVV.

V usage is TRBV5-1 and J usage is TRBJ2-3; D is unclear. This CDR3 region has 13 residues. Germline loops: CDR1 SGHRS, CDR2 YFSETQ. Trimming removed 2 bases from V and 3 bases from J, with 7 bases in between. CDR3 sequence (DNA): TGCGCCAGCAGCTTTAGACAAACAGATACGCAGTATTTT. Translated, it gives CASSFRQTDTQYF.

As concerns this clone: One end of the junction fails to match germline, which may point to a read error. The CDR3, as DNA: TGTGCCAGCAGCTTGGGGAACAGGGCTGGTAATCTGTTCTTC. It codes for CASSLGNRAGNLFF. The genes are TRBV5-4 and TRBJ2-7; D possibly corresponds to TRBD1 (6 bases). This CDR3 has 14 residues. Per germline, CDR1 SGHNT and CDR2 YYREEE (reference sequence).

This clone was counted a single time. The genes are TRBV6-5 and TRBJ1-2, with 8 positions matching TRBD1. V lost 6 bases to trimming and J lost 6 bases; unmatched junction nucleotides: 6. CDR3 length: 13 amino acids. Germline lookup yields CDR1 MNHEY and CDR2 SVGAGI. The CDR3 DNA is TGTGCCAGCAGGATACAGGGGGGAGATGGCTACACCTTC. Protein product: CASRIQGGDGYTF.

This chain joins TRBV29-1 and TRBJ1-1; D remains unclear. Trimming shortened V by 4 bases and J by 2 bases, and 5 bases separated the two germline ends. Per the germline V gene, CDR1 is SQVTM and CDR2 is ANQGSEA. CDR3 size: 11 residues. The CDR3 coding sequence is TGCAGCGTTGCATCCAACACTGAAGCTTTCTTT. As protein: CSVASNTEAFF.

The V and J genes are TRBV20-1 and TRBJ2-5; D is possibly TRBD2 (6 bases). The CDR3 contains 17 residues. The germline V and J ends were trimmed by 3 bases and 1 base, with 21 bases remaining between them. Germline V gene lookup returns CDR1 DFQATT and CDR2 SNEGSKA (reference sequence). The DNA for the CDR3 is TGCAGTGCTAGTCCCCGGTTGAGACTAGACCGCCAAGAGACCCAGTACTTC. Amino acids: CSASPRLRLDRQETQYF.

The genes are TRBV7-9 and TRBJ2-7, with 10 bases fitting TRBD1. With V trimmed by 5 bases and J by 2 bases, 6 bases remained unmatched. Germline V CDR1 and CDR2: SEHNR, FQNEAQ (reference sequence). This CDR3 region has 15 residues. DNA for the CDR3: TGTGCCAGCAGCCCAGAAGGACAGGGGGCCTACGAGCAGTACTTC. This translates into CASSPEGQGAYEQYF.

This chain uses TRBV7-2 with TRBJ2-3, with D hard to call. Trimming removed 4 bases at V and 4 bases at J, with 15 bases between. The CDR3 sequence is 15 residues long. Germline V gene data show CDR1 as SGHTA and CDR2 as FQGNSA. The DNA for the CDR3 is TGTGCCAGCAGCTCCAATCTGGGGTGGGCAGATACGCAGTATTTT. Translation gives CASSSNLGWADTQYF.

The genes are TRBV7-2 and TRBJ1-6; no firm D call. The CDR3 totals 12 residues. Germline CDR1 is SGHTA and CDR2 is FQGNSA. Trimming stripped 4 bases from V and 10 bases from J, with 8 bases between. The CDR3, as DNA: TGTGCCAGCAGCTCCCTCGGGTCACCCCTCCACTTT. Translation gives CASSSLGSPLHF.

CDR3 residues: CAISERQVGGSTDTQYF. The CDR3 region has the DNA TGTGCCATCAGTGAGCGGCAGGTGGGGGGGAGCACAGATACGCAGTATTTT. V usage is TRBV10-3 and J usage is TRBJ2-3; 7 bases are shared with TRBD2. CDR3 length: 17 residues. Per the germline V gene, CDR1 is ENHRY and CDR2 is SYGVKD. J lost 0 bases, V lost 2 bases, and 8 bases had no gene match.

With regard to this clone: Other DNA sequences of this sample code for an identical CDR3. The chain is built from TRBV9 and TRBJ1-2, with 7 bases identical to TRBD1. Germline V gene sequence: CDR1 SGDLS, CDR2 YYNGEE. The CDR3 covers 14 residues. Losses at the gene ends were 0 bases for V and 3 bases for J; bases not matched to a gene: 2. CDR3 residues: CASSVGQGDYGYTF. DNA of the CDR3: TGTGCCAGCAGCGTAGGCCAGGGGGACTATGGCTACACCTTC.

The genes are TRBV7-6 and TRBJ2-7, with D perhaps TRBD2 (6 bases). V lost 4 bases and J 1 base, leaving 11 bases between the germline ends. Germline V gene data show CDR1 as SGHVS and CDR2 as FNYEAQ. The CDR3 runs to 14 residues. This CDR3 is CASSSQAGSYEQYF. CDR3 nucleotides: TGTGCCAGCAGCTCTCAAGCGGGTTCCTACGAGCAGTACTTC.